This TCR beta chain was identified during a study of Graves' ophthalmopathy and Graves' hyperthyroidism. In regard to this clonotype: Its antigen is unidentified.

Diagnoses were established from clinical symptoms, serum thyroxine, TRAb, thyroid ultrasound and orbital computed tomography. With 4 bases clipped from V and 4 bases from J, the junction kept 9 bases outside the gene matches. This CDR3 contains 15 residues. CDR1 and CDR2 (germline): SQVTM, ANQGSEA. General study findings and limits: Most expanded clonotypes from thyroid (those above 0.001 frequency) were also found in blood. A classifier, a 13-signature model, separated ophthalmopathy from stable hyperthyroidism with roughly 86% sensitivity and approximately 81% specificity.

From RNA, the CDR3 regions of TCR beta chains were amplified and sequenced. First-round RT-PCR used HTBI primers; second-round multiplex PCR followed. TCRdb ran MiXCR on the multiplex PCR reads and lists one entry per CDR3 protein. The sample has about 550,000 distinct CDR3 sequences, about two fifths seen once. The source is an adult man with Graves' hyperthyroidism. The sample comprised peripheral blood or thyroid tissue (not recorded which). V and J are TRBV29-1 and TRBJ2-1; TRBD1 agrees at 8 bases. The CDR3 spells CSVVGDRRQYNEQFF. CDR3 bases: TGCAGCGTTGTTGGGGACAGGAGACAATACAATGAGCAGTTCTTC.